This is a list of T cell receptor beta chains from one sample in a study of identical twins' blood T cells. TCRdb analysed the 5' RACE reads with MiXCR anew, one entry per CDR3 protein. Of hundreds of thousands of distinct CDR3 sequences listed, under 30% are singletons. The sample taken for sequencing was PBMCs. These receptors originate from a woman between 18 and 49 years old in good health. Both conserved end residues are part of each CDR3. A D gene is named only where the DNA matches it firmly. Not every row has a clone size; where given, it reads once, few, many or a size class.

J	V	D	size	CDR3	DNA
TRBJ2-4	TRBV2	TRBD1	few	CASRRRGGASKNIQYF	TGTGCCAGCAGACGCCGAGGGGGCGCTTCCAAAAACATTCAGTACTTC
TRBJ1-2	TRBV2	.	.	CASSADGYYGYTF	TGTGCCAGCAGTGCTGACGGCTACTATGGCTACACCTTC
TRBJ1-5	TRBV9	.	.	CASSPLGRIDQPQHF	TGTGCCAGCAGCCCGTTAGGGCGGATAGATCAGCCCCAGCATTTT
TRBJ2-1	TRBV7-2	TRBD2	few	CASSLQWGLAGRYNEQFF	TGTGCCAGCAGCTTACAGTGGGGTCTAGCGGGACGCTACAATGAGCAGTTCTTC
TRBJ2-1	TRBV6-5	.	few	CASSSLREQFF	TGTGCCAGCAGTTCTCTTCGGGAGCAGTTCTTC
TRBJ1-3	TRBV7-9	.	few	CASSRDARFSGNTIYF	TGTGCCAGCAGCCGGGACGCCCGCTTCTCTGGAAACACCATATATTTT
TRBJ2-3	TRBV11-3	.	many	CASSLVRSSSTDTQYF	TGTGCCAGCAGCTTAGTACGCTCCTCTAGCACAGATACGCAGTATTTT
TRBJ2-7	TRBV20-1	TRBD2	few	CSVPGSGVQYF	TGCAGTGTTCCCGGGAGCGGGGTTCAGTACTTC
TRBJ1-1	TRBV27	.	few	CASSLPPGGGSEAFF	TGTGCCAGCAGTTTACCCCCCGGGGGCGGAAGTGAAGCTTTCTTT
TRBJ1-2	TRBV7-9	.	few	CASSPEVTYGYTF	TGTGCCAGCAGCCCAGAGGTCACCTATGGCTACACCTTC
TRBJ1-1	TRBV12-5	TRBD1	.	CASGTRTGNTEAFF	TGTGCTAGTGGTACCAGGACAGGGAACACTGAAGCTTTCTTT
TRBJ1-3	TRBV6-6	TRBD1	.	CASSQGQGNTIYF	TGTGCCAGCAGTCAGGGACAGGGAAACACCATATATTTT
TRBJ1-1	TRBV29-1	TRBD1	many	CSVEGQGKFGAFF	TGCAGCGTCGAGGGACAGGGGAAGTTTGGAGCTTTCTTT
TRBJ2-1	TRBV10-3	TRBD1	few	CAISSGTGANNEQFF	TGTGCCATCAGTTCCGGGACAGGGGCCAACAATGAGCAGTTCTTC
TRBJ2-3	TRBV6-1	TRBD2	few	CASSEDSGGSTDTQYF	TGTGCCAGCAGTGAAGATAGCGGGGGTAGCACAGATACGCAGTATTTT
TRBJ2-7	TRBV6-5	.	few	CASSYSRLAHSYEQYF	TGTGCCAGCAGTTACTCGAGGCTAGCGCACTCCTACGAGCAGTACTTC
TRBJ2-7	TRBV27	.	.	CASSLVGNGRYEQYF	TGTGCCAGCAGTTTGGTGGGAAACGGGCGCTACGAGCAGTACTTC
TRBJ1-1	TRBV12-3/TRBV12-4	.	.	CASRLTERAFF	TGTGCCAGCAGACTGACAGAGAGAGCTTTCTTT
TRBJ1-4	TRBV5-1	.	.	CASSVETNEKLFF	TGCGCCAGCAGCGTGGAAACAAATGAAAAACTGTTTTTT
TRBJ1-4	TRBV12-3/TRBV12-4	.	few	CASSSLAGTGEKLFF	TGTGCCAGCAGTTCCCTTGCGGGGACGGGTGAAAAACTGTTTTTT
TRBJ1-1	TRBV2	.	.	CASSENPGSEAFF	TGTGCCAGCAGTGAAAACCCCGGCTCTGAAGCTTTCTTT
TRBJ1-1	TRBV2	.	.	CASSEGRSNTEAFF	TGTGCCAGCAGTGAGGGCCGGAGCAACACTGAAGCTTTCTTT
TRBJ1-5	TRBV20-1	TRBD1	.	CSAGNRGNQPQHF	TGCAGTGCTGGAAACAGGGGGAATCAGCCCCAGCATTTT
TRBJ2-7	TRBV20-1	TRBD2	.	CSARGNSGGYEQYF	TGCAGTGCTAGAGGAAATAGCGGGGGTTACGAGCAGTACTTC
TRBJ2-1	TRBV20-1	.	few	CSARSPSYNEQFF	TGCAGTGCTAGGTCTCCCAGCTACAATGAGCAGTTCTTC
TRBJ2-7	TRBV13	.	.	CASSLESLYEQYF	TGTGCCAGCAGCTTAGAGTCCCTCTACGAGCAGTACTTC
TRBJ1-1	TRBV5-6	.	few	CASSLVLGLRTEAFF	TGTGCCAGCAGCTTGGTTCTGGGTTTAAGAACTGAAGCTTTCTTT
TRBJ1-3	TRBV7-2	.	.	CASSRRISGNTIYF	TGTGCCAGCAGCCGACGGATCTCTGGAAACACCATATATTTT
TRBJ1-5	TRBV28	.	.	CASSPWQKSYSNQPQHF	TGTGCCAGCAGCCCATGGCAAAAGTCATATAGCAATCAGCCCCAGCATTTT
TRBJ1-4	TRBV20-1	.	few	CSATPGSGEKLFF	TGCAGTGCCACACCAGGGTCCGGTGAAAAACTGTTTTTT
TRBJ2-7	TRBV10-2	TRBD2	.	CASSEETSGRSLNF	TGCGCCAGCAGTGAGGAGACTAGCGGGAGGAGTTTGAACTTC
TRBJ1-1	TRBV15	TRBD1	.	CATGRDQTGQNTEAFF	TGTGCCACCGGCAGAGATCAGACAGGGCAGAACACTGAAGCTTTCTTT
TRBJ1-4	TRBV3-1	.	.	CASSQGPPLLFF	TGTGCCAGCAGCCAAGGGCCACCTTTACTGTTTTTT
TRBJ2-1	TRBV10-3	.	.	CAIRRDSSSYNEQFF	TGTGCCATCAGGCGGGACAGCTCCTCCTACAATGAGCAGTTCTTC
TRBJ1-5	TRBV7-2	.	.	CASSLEQGRQPQHF	TGTGCCAGCAGCTTAGAACAGGGCCGACAGCCCCAGCATTTT
TRBJ2-3	TRBV2	TRBD1	once	CASRQGTQYF	TGTGCCAGTCGACAGGGAACGCAGTATTTT
TRBJ1-1	TRBV5-1	.	.	CASSFETTFEAFF	TGCGCCAGCAGCTTTGAAACGACGTTTGAAGCTTTCTTT
TRBJ1-5	TRBV5-1	.	.	CTSSLFPGTSQPQHF	TGCACCAGCAGCTTGTTTCCAGGGACAAGTCAGCCCCAGCATTTT
TRBJ1-1	TRBV19	TRBD1	few	CASRRQGMNTEAFF	TGTGCCAGTAGACGACAGGGCATGAACACTGAAGCTTTCTTT
TRBJ1-4	TRBV7-8	.	many	CASSFGLNEKLFF	TGTGCCAGCAGTTTCGGCCTTAATGAAAAACTGTTTTTT
TRBJ2-1	TRBV12-3/TRBV12-4	.	few	CASRGRGGSYNEQFF	TGTGCCAGCAGGGGACGTGGCGGGTCCTACAATGAGCAGTTCTTC
TRBJ2-7	TRBV5-1	.	few	CASSSGSIYEQYF	TGCGCCAGCAGCTCCGGGTCGATCTACGAGCAGTACTTC
TRBJ2-1	TRBV29-1	.	.	CSAVGLAGKQFF	TGCAGCGCCGTTGGACTGGCGGGAAAGCAGTTCTTC
TRBJ2-2	TRBV19	TRBD1	.	CASRTFGTGSGELFF	TGTGCCAGTAGGACTTTCGGGACAGGGTCCGGGGAGCTGTTTTTT
TRBJ1-4	TRBV6-1	.	.	CASHPGTPGEKLFF	TGTGCCAGCCATCCCGGGACCCCGGGAGAAAAACTGTTTTTT
TRBJ2-7	TRBV5-1	.	many	CASSLEDYEQYF	TGCGCCAGCAGCTTGGAAGACTACGAGCAGTACTTC
TRBJ1-5	TRBV29-1	.	many	CSVKGGANQPQHF	TGCAGCGTGAAAGGAGGGGCCAATCAGCCCCAGCATTTT
TRBJ2-1	TRBV20-1	TRBD2	many	CSAIRLAGYFSYNEQFF	TGCAGTGCAATTAGACTAGCGGGTTACTTCTCCTACAATGAGCAGTTCTTC
TRBJ1-5	TRBV6-1	.	once	CASGSGGETQPQHF	TGTGCCAGTGGCTCTGGGGGAGAAACTCAGCCCCAGCATTTT
TRBJ1-1	TRBV7-9	TRBD1	few	CASSLDRGTNTEAFF	TGTGCCAGCAGCCTTGACAGGGGAACGAACACTGAAGCTTTCTTT
TRBJ1-1	TRBV18	.	.	CASSRGFIGGTTEAFF	TGTGCCAGCTCACGAGGTTTTATAGGGGGAACCACTGAAGCTTTCTTT
TRBJ2-1	TRBV4-1	TRBD1	.	CASSEVDRVEQFF	TGCGCCAGCAGCGAGGTTGACAGGGTTGAGCAGTTCTTC
TRBJ2-7	TRBV6-2/TRBV6-3	.	.	CASSYVGGTSYEQYF	TGTGCCAGCAGTTACGTTGGCGGTACCTCCTACGAGCAGTACTTC